This T cell receptor beta chain was captured in a study of blood T cell repertoires in COVID-19. The CDR3 extends over 16 amino acids. Germline V gene lookup returns CDR1 SNHLY and CDR2 FYNNEI. The germline V and J ends were trimmed by 2 bases and 8 bases, with 18 bases remaining between them. The study counted Cohort 3 donors as recovered given two negative PCRs, clearance, or symptom resolution. Measured with immunoSEQ multiplex PCR; TCRdb has only the in-frame clones, and not every one. Found here are around 120,000 clones, 75% to 90% of them singletons; the top ten hold under 2.5%. V usage is TRBV2 and J usage is TRBJ1-4; a weak D match, TRBD1 (6 bases). The source is a woman aged 50 to 60 who had recovered from COVID-19. The sequenced sample was PBMCs or T cells enriched from blood (not recorded which). CDR3 loop: CASSEKGTLLGEKLFF. The DNA of the CDR3 is TGTGCCAGCAGTGAAAAGGGGACACTGCTAGGAGAAAAACTGTTTTTT.